Each of the 10 T cell receptor beta chains below was sequenced from the same sample in a study of T cell changes during pregnancy in multiple sclerosis. The table came from immunoSEQ multiplex PCR; TCRdb's copy has only in-frame clones and leaves some out. The profile shows some 80,000 clones, roughly nine tenths of them singletons. This specimen was peripheral blood, taken in the first trimester of pregnancy. The receptors were gathered from a female donor with multiple sclerosis, enrolled in a pregnancy study.

The chain links TRBV27 to TRBJ1-2; TRBD1 aligns across 9 bases. Trimming removed 6 bases from V and 4 bases from J; junction bases left unmatched: 6. CDR1 and CDR2 (germline): MNHEY, SMNVEV (reference sequence). The CDR3 loop spans 14 amino acids. CDR3 sequence reads: CASSLDRGGYGYTF. The DNA of the CDR3 is TGTGCCAGCAGCCTTGACAGGGGGGGCTATGGCTACACCTTC.

V usage is TRBV11-1 and J usage is TRBJ2-4; possibly TRBD1 for D (5 bases). The CDR3 extends over 12 amino acids. Germline assignment: CDR1 SGHAT and CDR2 FQDESV (reference sequence). Trimming took off 5 bases at V and 5 bases at J, with 7 bases between the two ends. CDR3 amino acids: CASSLTENIQYF. The CDR3 DNA reads TGTGCCAGCAGCCTGACAGAAAACATTCAGTACTTC.

Turning to this clone: This sample also contains other DNA sequences that code for the same CDR3. The V call is TRBV19, the J call TRBJ1-2; D is unresolved. The V end was cut by 3 bases, the J end by 5 bases, with 13 bases between. This CDR3 spans 14 amino acids. CDR1 and CDR2 from the germline V gene are LNHDA and SQIVND (reference sequence). CDR3: CASSMGAANYGYTF. The CDR3 bases are TGTGCCAGTAGTATGGGCGCAGCAAATTATGGCTACACCTTC.

This chain connects TRBV29-1 to TRBJ2-1, with TRBD2 matching over 8 bases. CDR1 and CDR2 from the germline V gene are SQVTM and ANQGSEA. Trimming at V came to 5 bases and at J to 9 bases, leaving 6 bases not matched to a gene. The CDR3 sequence is 12 residues long. CDR3: CSVKRGGAEQFF. The CDR3 nucleotides read TGCAGCGTTAAACGGGGGGGCGCTGAGCAGTTCTTC.

This clone was counted a single time. The genes are TRBV19 and TRBJ1-1; possible D gene TRBD1, 6 bases. The CDR3 is made up of 11 amino acids. Trimming took 6 bases from V and 10 from J, leaving 12 bases between them. Germline CDR1 is LNHDA and CDR2 is SQIVND (reference sequence). The CDR3 region has the DNA TGTGCCAGTAGCCTAAAAGGGGGAGCTTTCTTT. This encodes CASSLKGGAFF.

The chain links TRBV7-6 to TRBJ2-1; 7 bases are a match to TRBD2. The CDR3 runs 16 residues. Losses at the gene ends were 1 base for V and 7 bases for J; bases not matched to a gene: 10. CDR1 and CDR2 (germline): SGHVS, FNYEAQ. Written as DNA, the CDR3 is TGTGCCAGCAGCTTAGGGGGTGGGACTACCCAGAATGAGCAGTTCTTC. This translates into CASSLGGGTTQNEQFF.

The V and J genes are TRBV27 and TRBJ2-3, with D perhaps matching TRBD2 (5 bases). Germline V lookup: CDR1 MNHEY, CDR2 SMNVEV (reference sequence). V lost 5 bases to trimming and J lost 3 bases, with 21 bases between them. The CDR3 covers 17 residues. In nucleotides, the CDR3 is TGTGCCAGCAGTCCTGATCTCAGCGGATCATTAACAGATACGCAGTATTTT. Translated: CASSPDLSGSLTDTQYF.

The genes are TRBV4-1 and TRBJ2-5; 9 nucleotides align to TRBD1. Germline trimming cut 5 bases from V and 4 bases from J; bases unmatched to any gene: 5. There are 14 residues in the CDR3. The germline CDR1 and CDR2 sequences are MGHRA and YSYEKL. This chain's CDR3 is CASSYGQGTETQYF. The CDR3 coding sequence is TGCGCCAGCAGCTACGGACAGGGGACAGAGACCCAGTACTTC.

The V call is TRBV30, the J call TRBJ2-7; TRBD1 agrees at 9 bases. J lost 1 base, V lost 0 bases, and 4 bases had no gene match. CDR3 length: 15 amino acids. Germline V lookup: CDR1 GTSNPN, CDR2 SVGIG (reference sequence). CDR3 residues: CAWSVWDRVSYEQYF. The CDR3 coding sequence is TGTGCCTGGAGTGTGTGGGACAGGGTGTCCTACGAGCAGTACTTC.

V usage is TRBV5-6 and J usage is TRBJ1-2; 7 bases map to TRBD1. This CDR3 is 13 amino acids long. The J segment lost 6 bases and the V segment lost 4 bases, leaving 6 bases of the junction unmatched. CDR1 and CDR2 (germline): SGHDT, YYEEEE. CDR3 residues: CASSADRDHGYTF. In DNA form, the CDR3 reads TGTGCCAGCAGCGCCGACAGGGACCATGGCTACACCTTC.